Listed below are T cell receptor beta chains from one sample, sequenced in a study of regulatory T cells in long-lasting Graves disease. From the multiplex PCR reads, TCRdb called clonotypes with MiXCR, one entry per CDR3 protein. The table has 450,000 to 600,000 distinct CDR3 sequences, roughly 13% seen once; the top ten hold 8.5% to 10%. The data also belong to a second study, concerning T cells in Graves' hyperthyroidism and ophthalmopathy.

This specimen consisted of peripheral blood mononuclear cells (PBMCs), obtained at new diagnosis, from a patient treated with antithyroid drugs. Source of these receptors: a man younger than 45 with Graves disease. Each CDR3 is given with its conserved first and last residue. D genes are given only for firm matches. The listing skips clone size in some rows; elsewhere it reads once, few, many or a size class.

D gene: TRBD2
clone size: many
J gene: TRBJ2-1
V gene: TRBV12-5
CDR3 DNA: TGTGCTAGTGGTCCCGTATACCTCCTGGCGGGAGGGTCCTACAATGAGCAGTTCTTC
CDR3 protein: CASGPVYLLAGGSYNEQFF

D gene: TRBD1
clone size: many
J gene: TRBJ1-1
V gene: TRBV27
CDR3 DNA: TGTGCCAGCAGTATCCACCAGGGGGCGGGCACTGAAGCTTTCTTT
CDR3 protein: CASSIHQGAGTEAFF

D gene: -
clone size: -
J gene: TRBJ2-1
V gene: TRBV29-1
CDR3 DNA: TGCAGCGTGGGCCTAGAAGGGCCGTACGATGAGCAGTTCTTC
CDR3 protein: CSVGLEGPYDEQFF

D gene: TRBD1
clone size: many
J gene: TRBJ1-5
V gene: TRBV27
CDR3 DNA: TGTGCCAGCAGACGGACAGGTAATAGCAATCAGCCCCAGCATTTT
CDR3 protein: CASRRTGNSNQPQHF

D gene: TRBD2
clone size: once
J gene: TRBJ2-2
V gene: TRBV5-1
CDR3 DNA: TGCGCCAGCAGCCCCCTTAGCGGGAGTATCGGCACCGGGGAGCTGTTTTTT
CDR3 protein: CASSPLSGSIGTGELFF

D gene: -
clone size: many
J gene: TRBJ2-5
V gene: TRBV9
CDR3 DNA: TGTGCCAGCAGCGTAAGAGGTCGGGAGACCCAGTACTTC
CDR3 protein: CASSVRGRETQYF

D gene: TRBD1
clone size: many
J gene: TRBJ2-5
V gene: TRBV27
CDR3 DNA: TGTGCCAGCAGTCCCCGGGACAGGAGGACGGAGACCCAGTACTTC
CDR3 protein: CASSPRDRRTETQYF

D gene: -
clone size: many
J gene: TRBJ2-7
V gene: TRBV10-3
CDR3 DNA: TGTGCCATCAGTGACGCGGATGGCGAGCAGTACTTC
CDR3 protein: CAISDADGEQYF

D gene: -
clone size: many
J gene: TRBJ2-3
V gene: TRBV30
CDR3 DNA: TGTGCCTGGAGGCGGCGACGAGATACGCAGTATTTT
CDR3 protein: CAWRRRRDTQYF

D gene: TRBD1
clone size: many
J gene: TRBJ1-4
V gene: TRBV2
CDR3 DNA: TGTGCCAGCAGTGAAATGGACAGGGCCGTGACTGAAAAACTGTTTTTT
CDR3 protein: CASSEMDRAVTEKLFF

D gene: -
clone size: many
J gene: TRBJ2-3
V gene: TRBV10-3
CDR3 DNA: TGTGCCATCAGTGAGTCCGATTCCAGCACAGATACGCAGTATTTT
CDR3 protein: CAISESDSSTDTQYF

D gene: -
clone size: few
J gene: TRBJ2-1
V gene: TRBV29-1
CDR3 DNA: TGCAGCGTTGAACTCCCAGGGGTGAATGAGCAGTTCTTC
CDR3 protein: CSVELPGVNEQFF

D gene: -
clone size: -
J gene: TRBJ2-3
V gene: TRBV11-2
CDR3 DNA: TGTGCCAGCAGCTTAGGGGCCCATACACCCACAGATACGCAGTATTTT
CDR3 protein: CASSLGAHTPTDTQYF

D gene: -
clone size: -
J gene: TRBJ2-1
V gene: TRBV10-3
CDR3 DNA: TGTGCCATCAGTGAGGGGGTGACTAGTTCCGATGAGCAGTTCTTC
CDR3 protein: CAISEGVTSSDEQFF

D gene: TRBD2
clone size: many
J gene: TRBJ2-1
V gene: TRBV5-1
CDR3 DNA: TGCGCCAGCAGCTTAAGCGGGAGTACAAATGAGCAGTTCTTC
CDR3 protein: CASSLSGSTNEQFF

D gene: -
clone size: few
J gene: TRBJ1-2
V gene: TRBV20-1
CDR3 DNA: TGCAGTGCTAGCTTAGACACGGGAGCTAACTATGGCTACACCTTC
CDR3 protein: CSASLDTGANYGYTF

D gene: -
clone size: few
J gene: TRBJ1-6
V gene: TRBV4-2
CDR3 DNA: TGTGCCAGCAGCCAAGATCCGGAAGCTAATTCACCCCTCCACTTT
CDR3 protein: CASSQDPEANSPLHF

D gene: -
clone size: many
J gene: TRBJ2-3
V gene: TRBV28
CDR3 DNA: TGTGCCAGCAGTTTATTGTCAGAAGGGACAGATACGCAGTATTTT
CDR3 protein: CASSLLSEGTDTQYF

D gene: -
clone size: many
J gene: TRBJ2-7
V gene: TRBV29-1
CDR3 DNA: TGCAGCGGATTAGGGGTCGAGCAGTACTTC
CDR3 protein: CSGLGVEQYF

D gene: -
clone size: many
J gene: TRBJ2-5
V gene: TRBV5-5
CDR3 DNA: TGTGCCAGCAGCCTGAGACCCAGAGAGACCCAGTACTTC
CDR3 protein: CASSLRPRETQYF

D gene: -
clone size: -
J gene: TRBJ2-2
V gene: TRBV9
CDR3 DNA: TGTGCCAGCAGCGTAGCGGGGGAGCTGTTTTTT
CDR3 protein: CASSVAGELFF

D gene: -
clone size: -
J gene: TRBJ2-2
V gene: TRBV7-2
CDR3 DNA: TGTGCCAGCAGCCCGTCGAGGTCCGGGGAGCTGTTTTTT
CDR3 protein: CASSPSRSGELFF

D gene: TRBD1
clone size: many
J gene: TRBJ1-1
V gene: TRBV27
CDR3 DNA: TGTGCCAGCAGTGCCGACAGGGGTCGGGCTTTCTTT
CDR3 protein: CASSADRGRAFF

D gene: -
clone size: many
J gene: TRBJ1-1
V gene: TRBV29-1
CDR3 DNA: TGCAGCGTTGATATGACAAGGGCTGAAGCTTTCTTT
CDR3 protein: CSVDMTRAEAFF

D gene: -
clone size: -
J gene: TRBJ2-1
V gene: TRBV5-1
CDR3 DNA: TGCGCCAGCAGCCAGGAGTCCCGGGCGGGGAGCTCCTACGAGCAGTTCTTC
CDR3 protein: CASSQESRAGSSYEQFF

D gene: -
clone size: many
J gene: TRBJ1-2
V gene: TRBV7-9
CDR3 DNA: TGTGCCAGCAGCTTAGTCGGGGTCGGCTATGGCTACACCTTC
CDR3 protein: CASSLVGVGYGYTF

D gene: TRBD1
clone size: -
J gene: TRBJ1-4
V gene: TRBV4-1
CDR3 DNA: TGCGCCAGCAGCCAAGGACAGGGCCCAATGGGGGAAAAACTGTTTTTT
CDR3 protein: CASSQGQGPMGEKLFF